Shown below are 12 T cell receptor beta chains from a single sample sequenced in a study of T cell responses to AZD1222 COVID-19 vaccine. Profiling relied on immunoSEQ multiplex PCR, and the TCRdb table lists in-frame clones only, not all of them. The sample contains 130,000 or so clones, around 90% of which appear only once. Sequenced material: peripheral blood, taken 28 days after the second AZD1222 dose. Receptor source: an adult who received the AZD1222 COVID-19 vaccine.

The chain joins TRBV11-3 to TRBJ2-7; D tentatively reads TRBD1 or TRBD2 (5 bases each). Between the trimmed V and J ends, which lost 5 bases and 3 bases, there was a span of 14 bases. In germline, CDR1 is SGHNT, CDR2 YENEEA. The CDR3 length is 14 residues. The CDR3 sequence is CASSPSWDLYEQYV. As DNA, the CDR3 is TGTGCCAGCAGCCCTTCATGGGACCTCTACGAGCAGTACGTC.

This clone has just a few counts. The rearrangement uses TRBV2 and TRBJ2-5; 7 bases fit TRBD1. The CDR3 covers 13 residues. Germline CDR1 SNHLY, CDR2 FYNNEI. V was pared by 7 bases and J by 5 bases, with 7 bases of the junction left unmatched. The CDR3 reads CASTSDRVETQYF. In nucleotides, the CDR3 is TGTGCCAGCACCTCTGACAGGGTTGAGACCCAGTACTTC.

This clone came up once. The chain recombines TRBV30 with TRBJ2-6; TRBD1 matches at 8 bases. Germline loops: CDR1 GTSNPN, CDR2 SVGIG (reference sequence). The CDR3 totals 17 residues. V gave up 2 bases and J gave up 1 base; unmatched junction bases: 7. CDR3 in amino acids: CAWSKDRVRSGANVLTF. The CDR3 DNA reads TGTGCCTGGAGTAAGGACAGGGTACGGTCTGGGGCCAACGTCCTGACTTTC.

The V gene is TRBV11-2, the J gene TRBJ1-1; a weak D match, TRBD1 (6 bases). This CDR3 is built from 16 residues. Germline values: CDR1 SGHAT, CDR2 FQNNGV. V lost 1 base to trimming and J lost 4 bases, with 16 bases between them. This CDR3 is CASSLALTGSLTEAFF. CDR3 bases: TGTGCCAGCAGCTTAGCCCTTACAGGGTCCCTCACTGAAGCTTTCTTT.

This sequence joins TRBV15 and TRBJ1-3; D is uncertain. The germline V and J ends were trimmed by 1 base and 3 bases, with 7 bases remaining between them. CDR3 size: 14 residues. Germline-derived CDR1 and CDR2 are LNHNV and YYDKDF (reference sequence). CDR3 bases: TGTGCCACCAGCAGAGGAGGCGGTGGAAACACCATATATTTT. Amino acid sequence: CATSRGGGGNTIYF.

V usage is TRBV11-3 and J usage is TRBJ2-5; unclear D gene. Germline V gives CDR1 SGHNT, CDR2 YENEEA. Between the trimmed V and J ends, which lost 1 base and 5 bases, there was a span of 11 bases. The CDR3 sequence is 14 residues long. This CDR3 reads CASSLGETSETQYF. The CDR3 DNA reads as TGTGCCAGCAGCTTAGGGGAAACCTCGGAGACCCAGTACTTC.

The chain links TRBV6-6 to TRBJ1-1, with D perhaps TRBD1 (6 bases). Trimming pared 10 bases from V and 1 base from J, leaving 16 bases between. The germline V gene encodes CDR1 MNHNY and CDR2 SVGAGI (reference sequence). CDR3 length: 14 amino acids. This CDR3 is CATAGVGANTEAFF. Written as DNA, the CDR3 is TGTGCCACCGCAGGGGTAGGGGCGAACACTGAAGCTTTCTTT.

The CDR3 DNA follows: TGCAGCGTTGAAGATCGGTGGGGCAGAGAGCAGTTCTTC. Translating it yields CSVEDRWGREQFF. The chain is built from TRBV29-1 and TRBJ2-1; maybe TRBD1 (5 bases). Germline lookup yields CDR1 SQVTM and CDR2 ANQGSEA. The CDR3 totals 13 residues. V shed 0 bases and J shed 10 bases, with 13 bases lying between them.

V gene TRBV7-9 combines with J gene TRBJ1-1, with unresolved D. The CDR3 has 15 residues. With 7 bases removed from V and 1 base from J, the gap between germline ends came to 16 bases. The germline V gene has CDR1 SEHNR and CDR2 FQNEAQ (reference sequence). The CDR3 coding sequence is TGTGCCAGCAACCAAGCCCGGGCCCAGAACACTGAAGCTTTCTTT. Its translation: CASNQARAQNTEAFF.

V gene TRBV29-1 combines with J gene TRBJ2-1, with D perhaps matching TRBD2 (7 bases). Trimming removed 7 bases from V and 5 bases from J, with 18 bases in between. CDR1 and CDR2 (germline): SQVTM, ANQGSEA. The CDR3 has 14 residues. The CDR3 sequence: CSATPRGAHNEQFF. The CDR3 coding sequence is TGCAGCGCCACCCCCCGGGGGGCCCACAATGAGCAGTTCTTC.

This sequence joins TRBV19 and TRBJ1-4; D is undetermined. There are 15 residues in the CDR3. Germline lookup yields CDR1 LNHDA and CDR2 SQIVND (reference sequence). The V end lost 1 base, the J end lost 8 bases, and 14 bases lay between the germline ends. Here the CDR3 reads CASSIGARGREKLFF. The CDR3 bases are TGTGCCAGTAGTATAGGTGCCCGCGGGCGGGAAAAACTGTTTTTT.

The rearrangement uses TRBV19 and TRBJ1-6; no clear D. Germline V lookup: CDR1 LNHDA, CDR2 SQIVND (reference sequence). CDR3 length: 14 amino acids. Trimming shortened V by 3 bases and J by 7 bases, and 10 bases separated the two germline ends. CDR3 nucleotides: TGTGCCAGTAGTATTCAGGCGGGAAATTCACCCCTCCACTTT. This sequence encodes CASSIQAGNSPLHF.